The present entry profiles one T cell receptor (beta chain) with its context. Libraries were prepared by immunoSEQ multiplex PCR; TCRdb keeps only in-frame clonotypes and omits some of them. Of around 36,000 clones in the sample, roughly three quarters were seen once. This sample is drawn from a study of OX40 agonist ivuxolimab in advanced cancers. The germline V gene encodes CDR1 SNHLY and CDR2 FYNNEI. V lost 4 bases, J lost 4 bases, and 1 base stayed unmatched. The CDR3 is 13 amino acids. V and J are TRBV2 and TRBJ2-7; 10 nucleotides match TRBD1. The sequence derives from an adult with an advanced solid tumor such as melanoma, head and neck, liver or kidney cancer. Sequences were derived from CD4+ or CD8+ T cells sorted from blood, sampled in a trial of the OX40 agonist ivuxolimab. CDR3 loop: CASSADRGYEQYF. The CDR3 DNA reads as TGTGCCAGCAGTGCGGACAGGGGGTACGAGCAGTACTTC.